Below, 10 T cell receptor beta chains from the same sample are listed, as sequenced in a study of response to subunit inactivated influenza vaccine (dated by TCRdb to about 2018). Receptor libraries were prepared by RT-PCR. The instrument was an Illumina HiSeq 2500. TCRdb reran the public reads through fastp at Q25 and MiXCR, keeping productive beta chains. Each record represents a unique CDR3 protein, reported with the most common genes and DNA among its rows. The sample profile shows 300,000 to 350,000 distinct CDR3 sequences; 22% of them were found once. The ten biggest clones cover about 9.4% of the sample. The sample here was PBMCs from blood, taken 21 months after vaccination. The receptors were gathered from a man in his fifties or sixties who received an inactivated influenza vaccine. Donor details come from another sample of the same person, matched by shared clones.

This clonotype was seen a few times. V is TRBV20-1 and J is TRBJ2-7; 7 bases match TRBD2. Germline V gene sequence: CDR1 DFQATT, CDR2 SNEGSKA (reference sequence). The V gene end was trimmed by 6 bases and the J gene end by 3 bases; junction bases not matched to a gene: 5. The CDR3 consists of 12 residues. The CDR3 region has the DNA TGCAGTGCCAACCGGGACTACTACGAGCAGTACTTC. Its protein is CSANRDYYEQYF.

Only a few counts were recorded for this clonotype. The chain links TRBV29-1 to TRBJ2-1; TRBD1 might be the D (6 bases). The CDR3 runs to 14 residues. Germline-derived CDR1 and CDR2 are SQVTM and ANQGSEA. V lost 4 bases and J lost 1, with 11 bases in between. The CDR3 DNA is TGCAGCGTTGTCCCTAGGGGGTCCTACAATGAGCAGTTCTTC. Residues: CSVVPRGSYNEQFF.

This clonotype was counted a few times. In DNA, the CDR3 is TGCGCCAGCAGCCACGTCCTCCGAAGGACGCGTAATGAAAAACTGTTTTTT. It codes for CASSHVLRRTRNEKLFF. The V and J genes are TRBV4-1 and TRBJ1-4; D uncertain. V was trimmed by 3 bases and J by 4 bases, leaving 18 bases between them. Germline CDR1 MGHRA, CDR2 YSYEKL. The CDR3 contains 17 residues.

This chain uses TRBV29-1 with TRBJ1-4; D is unclear. The CDR3 runs 13 residues. Germline V lookup: CDR1 SQVTM, CDR2 ANQGSEA. Deletions cut 5 bases from V and 7 bases from J, with 14 bases between. Written as DNA, the CDR3 is TGCAGCGTTTTAGGGCCGGACGGTGAAAAACTGTTTTTT. Translation: CSVLGPDGEKLFF.

V and J are TRBV5-1 and TRBJ2-1; perhaps TRBD1 as D (6 bases). V was shortened by 1 base and J by 5 bases, with 13 bases between the two germline ends. This CDR3 region has 15 residues. The germline V gene encodes CDR1 SGHRS and CDR2 YFSETQ. The CDR3 DNA follows: TGCGCCAGCAGCTTGCAGGGGCTCGGGGACAATGAGCAGTTCTTC. Translating gives CASSLQGLGDNEQFF. The whole variable domain, remainder taken from reference TRBV5-1 and TRBJ2-1, is KAGVTQTPRYLIKTRGQQVTLSCSPISGHRSVSWYQQTPGQGLQFLFEYFSETQRNKGNFPGRFSGRQFSNSRSEMNVSTLELGDSALYLCASSLQGLGDNEQFFGPGTRLTVL.

Many counts were recorded for this clonotype. The rearrangement uses TRBV5-1 and TRBJ1-2; D unclear. From germline, CDR1 is SGHRS and CDR2 YFSETQ. Trimming stripped 0 bases from V and 0 bases from J, with 9 bases between. CDR3 length: 15 amino acids. The CDR3, as DNA: TGCGCCAGCAGCTTGGGACACCAAGCTAACTATGGCTACACCTTC. Amino acid sequence: CASSLGHQANYGYTF.

In its sample, this clonotype was seen a few times. This chain uses TRBV25-1 with TRBJ2-7, with D hard to call. This CDR3 is 11 amino acids long. CDR1 is MGHDK, CDR2 SYGVNS, per germline. V lost 8 bases to trimming and J lost 5 bases, with 10 bases between them. The CDR3 sequence: CASQTSHEQYF. The DNA of the CDR3 is TGTGCCAGCCAAACTTCCCACGAGCAGTACTTC.

This clonotype was seen ten or more times. The rearrangement uses TRBV3-1 and TRBJ1-1, with TRBD1 identical over 10 bases. With V trimmed by 6 bases and J by 4 bases, 11 bases remained unmatched. Germline CDR1 LGHDT, CDR2 YNNKEL (reference sequence). The CDR3 has 16 amino acids. CDR3 in DNA: TGTGCCAGCAGTCCCGGGACAGGGGCCGTAGGCACTGAAGCTTTCTTT. This encodes CASSPGTGAVGTEAFF.

This clonotype occurred many times. The chain carries TRBV15 and TRBJ2-7, with D perhaps given as TRBD1 or TRBD2 (5 bases each). The CDR3 is made up of 16 amino acids. The germline V gene has CDR1 LNHNV and CDR2 YYDKDF (reference sequence). V was clipped by 4 bases and J by 5 bases, with 21 bases between them. CDR3 in amino acids: CATSTRGRESVNEQYF. CDR3 DNA sequence: TGTGCCACCAGCACCCGGGGCAGGGAGAGCGTAAACGAGCAGTACTTC.

This clonotype was picked up a small number of times. Relative to the germline gene, one junction end is altered; a read error may explain this. The chain couples TRBV5-1 to TRBJ1-1; no clear D. The V gene's germline CDR1 is SGHRS and CDR2 YFSETQ. The CDR3 totals 13 residues. CDR3 region: CASSDATNTEAFF. Written as DNA, the CDR3 is TGCGCCAGCAGCGACGCAACGAACACTGAAGCTTTTTTT.